Given below is one T cell receptor beta chain in context. Its antigen remains unidentified. This sample is drawn from a study of shared clonotypes between healthy human individuals. The study's findings and limits: The researchers took only blood, and tissue repertoires probably look different.

The V and J ends lost 5 bases and 5 bases, in that order; junction bases with no gene match: 10. CDR3 size: 15 residues. In germline, CDR1 is SEHNR, CDR2 FQNEAQ (reference sequence). Using immunoSEQ multiplex PCR, the repertoire was profiled, and TCRdb retains in-frame clones only, with some absent. The sample carries 2,500,000 or so clones, 85% to 95% recorded once. The V call is TRBV7-9, the J call TRBJ2-5; 8 bases are a match to TRBD2. The sequenced material came from naive CD4+ T cells from PBMCs. Subset meaning: CD45RA+ positively selected. This receptor was identified in a man between 18 and 35 years old in good health. Some clones in this sample may be carry-over from other donors' samples. Written as DNA, the CDR3 is TGTGCCAGCAGCCCCCCGGGGGGGCTCGGGGAGACCCAGTACTTC. It is translated as CASSPPGGLGETQYF.